This is a list of T cell receptor beta chains from one sample in a study of pediatric ulcerative colitis. Some clones are missing from TCRdb's copy, which holds only in-frame ones; the method was immunoSEQ multiplex PCR. In the table there are about 35,000 clones, around 80% of which are singletons. The source material was gut tissue. Receptor source: a boy aged 5 to 17 with mild ulcerative colitis. CDR3s include the opening cysteine and the closing phenylalanine or tryptophan. Fields, in order: J gene, clone size, D gene, V gene, CDR3 protein, CDR3 DNA. D genes are given only for firm matches. Clone size is not always given. Where it is, it says once, few, many or a class for expanded clones.

>TRBJ1-2|NA|NA|TRBV16
CASSQSPGHANYGYTF
TGTGCCAGCAGCCAATCACCGGGACACGCTAACTATGGCTACACCTTC
>TRBJ2-3|NA|NA|TRBV27
CASRLGDTQYF
TGTGCCAGCAGATTGGGGGATACGCAGTATTTT
>TRBJ1-5|NA|NA|TRBV6-1
CASSGQTNQPQHF
TGTGCCAGCAGCGGACAGACCAATCAGCCCCAGCATTTT
>TRBJ1-5|few|NA|TRBV19
CASSTMGGAGVGNQPQHF
TGTGCCAGTAGCACAATGGGGGGCGCGGGAGTTGGCAATCAGCCCCAGCATTTT
>TRBJ1-2|NA|TRBD1|TRBV29-1
CSVGQGLKSYGYTF
TGCAGCGTCGGACAGGGGTTAAAGTCCTATGGCTACACCTTC
>TRBJ2-2|NA|TRBD1|TRBV2
CASRPGQQNTGELFF
TGTGCCAGCAGACCGGGACAGCAAAACACCGGGGAGCTGTTTTTT
>TRBJ2-7|NA|NA|TRBV19
CASSPGTRTKKQYF
TGTGCCAGTAGCCCCGGGACACGGACCAAGAAGCAGTACTTC
>TRBJ2-2|NA|NA|TRBV5-1
CASSLVSGELFF
TGCGCCAGCAGCTTGGTGAGCGGGGAGCTGTTTTTT
>TRBJ2-2|NA|NA|TRBV15
CATRGRVGQENTGELFF
TGTGCCACCAGGGGTAGGGTGGGGCAGGAGAACACCGGGGAGCTGTTTTTT
>TRBJ1-1|NA|NA|TRBV19
CASSIAGADTEAFF
TGTGCCAGTAGTATCGCGGGAGCGGACACTGAAGCTTTCTTT
>TRBJ1-2|NA|NA|TRBV4-1
CASSQPWGVWSIYGYTF
TGCGCCAGCAGCCAGCCCTGGGGGGTTTGGTCTATCTATGGCTACACCTTC
>TRBJ1-1|NA|NA|TRBV7-9
CASSPGRSKPDTEAFF
TGTGCCAGCAGCCCCGGGAGGTCAAAACCAGACACTGAAGCTTTCTTT
>TRBJ2-3|NA|NA|TRBV5-8
CATPIIDTQYF
TGTGCCACCCCAATTATAGATACGCAGTATTTT
>TRBJ1-1|NA|NA|TRBV30
CAWNPPRNRVEAFF
TGTGCCTGGAACCCCCCCCGGAACAGGGTTGAAGCTTTCTTT
>TRBJ1-1|NA|TRBD1|TRBV7-2
CASSAGQGTEAFF
TGTGCCAGCAGCGCCGGACAGGGGACTGAAGCTTTCTTT
>TRBJ2-2|NA|NA|TRBV6-5
CASSYLGPGELFF
TGTGCCAGCAGTTACTTGGGACCCGGGGAGCTGTTTTTT
>TRBJ1-6|NA|NA|TRBV21-1
CASSNGGQDNSPLHF
TGTGCCAGCAGCAATGGAGGACAGGACAATTCACCCCTCCACTTT
>TRBJ2-1|NA|TRBD2|TRBV11-3
CASSLDGRTSGGVNEQFF
TGTGCCAGCAGCTTAGACGGCCGGACTAGCGGGGGGGTTAATGAGCAGTTCTTC
>TRBJ2-2|NA|NA|TRBV5-1
CASSLGQVNTGELFF
TGCGCCAGCAGCTTGGGGCAGGTCAACACCGGGGAGCTGTTTTTT
>TRBJ2-1|NA|NA|TRBV9
CASSQGGNEQFF
TGTGCCAGCAGCCAGGGTGGGAATGAGCAGTTCTTC
>TRBJ2-1|NA|NA|TRBV7-6
CASSLSGWGAGVDEQFF
TGTGCCAGCAGCTTAAGCGGATGGGGGGCGGGTGTCGATGAGCAGTTCTTC
>TRBJ1-2|NA|NA|TRBV9
CASSASSWQAYYGYTF
TGTGCCAGCAGCGCCTCTTCCTGGCAGGCCTACTATGGCTACACCTTC
>TRBJ1-4|NA|TRBD1|TRBV11-3
CASSSRNRQGSEKLFF
TGTGCCAGCAGCTCGAGAAACCGACAGGGTAGTGAAAAACTGTTTTTT
>TRBJ2-5|NA|NA|TRBV6-1
CARLKETQYF
TGTGCCAGACTTAAGGAGACCCAGTACTTC